Below are 15 T cell receptor beta chains sequenced from a single sample in a study of T cell responses to AZD1222 COVID-19 vaccine. TCRdb's copy holds only in-frame clones and misses some; the assay was immunoSEQ multiplex PCR. The sample carries 80,000 to 100,000 clones, 87% recorded once. The source material was peripheral blood, sampled 28 days after the second AZD1222 dose. Source of these receptors: an adult who received the AZD1222 COVID-19 vaccine.

The chain links TRBV6-5 to TRBJ1-3, with a weak D call TRBD1 (6 bases). There are 14 residues in the CDR3. The germline V gene has CDR1 MNHEY and CDR2 SVGAGI. Trimming shortened V by 6 bases and J by 6 bases, and 15 bases separated the two germline ends. The CDR3 sequence: CASSRDIAKNTIYF. The CDR3 nucleotides are TGTGCCAGCAGCAGGGACATCGCCAAAAACACCATATATTTT.

This clone turned up a few times. The genes are TRBV12-3 or TRBV12-4 and TRBJ1-2, with TRBD1 matching 10 bases. The CDR3 length is 13 residues. The ends lost 6 bases at V and 3 bases at J; junction bases unmatched: 1. The CDR3 region is CASRGTGDYGYTF. CDR3 nucleotides: TGTGCCAGCAGAGGGACAGGGGACTATGGCTACACCTTC.

The chain uses TRBV6-4 and TRBJ2-2; 11 nucleotides line up with TRBD2. V gave up 2 bases and J gave up 4 bases; unmatched junction bases: 15. Per germline, CDR1 MRHNA and CDR2 SNTAGT. The CDR3 loop spans 20 amino acids. The CDR3 DNA is TGTGCCAGCAGTGACGTGCCGGGGCTAGCGGGGGGTTGGGGCACCGGGGAGCTGTTTTTT. Amino acid sequence: CASSDVPGLAGGWGTGELFF.

This sequence joins TRBV4-1 and TRBJ2-5; no definite D call. The CDR3 consists of 13 residues. Germline V lookup: CDR1 MGHRA, CDR2 YSYEKL. Trimming shortened V by 0 bases and J by 5 bases, and 7 bases separated the two germline ends. The CDR3 nucleotides read TGCGCCAGCAGCCAAGAACAGTCGGAGACCCAGTACTTC. Translation: CASSQEQSETQYF.

This clone was seen a handful of times. The V and J genes are TRBV6-2 or TRBV6-3 and TRBJ1-4, with 7 positions matching TRBD1. Looked up from germline, CDR1 is MNHEY and CDR2 is SVGEGT. The CDR3 contains 16 residues. The junction had 7 bases not matched to a gene; V was cut back by 4 bases and J by 2 bases. CDR3 loop: CASSSWGTATNEKLFF. CDR3 coding DNA: TGTGCCAGCAGTTCCTGGGGGACAGCCACTAATGAAAAACTGTTTTTT.

The J gene is TRBJ1-6, the V gene TRBV7-9; unclear D gene. V was clipped by 5 bases and J by 7 bases, with 15 bases between them. Germline V gene lookup returns CDR1 SEHNR and CDR2 FQNEAQ (reference sequence). This CDR3 has 15 amino acids. The CDR3 protein is CASSPRLPQNSPLHF. The CDR3 bases are TGTGCCAGCAGCCCCAGGCTCCCGCAAAATTCACCCCTCCACTTT.

V and J are TRBV18 and TRBJ2-3, with 7 bases matching TRBD1. The V gene end was trimmed by 1 base and the J gene end by 2 bases; junction bases not matched to a gene: 6. Germline CDR1 KGHSH, CDR2 LQKENI. The CDR3 runs to 16 residues. CDR3 bases: TGTGCCAGCTCACCACGAGGACAGGCCCTCACAGATACGCAGTATTTT. It is translated as CASSPRGQALTDTQYF.

The chain employs TRBV30 and TRBJ1-4, with D possibly TRBD1 on 6 matching bases. V gave up 4 bases and J gave up 2 bases, with 14 bases separating them. This CDR3 comprises 15 residues. Germline V gene data show CDR1 as GTSNPN and CDR2 as SVGIG (reference sequence). CDR3 sequence reads: CAWTRTGNTNEKLFF. The CDR3, as DNA: TGTGCCTGGACCCGAACAGGGAATACTAATGAAAAACTGTTTTTT.

This clone was detected only once. The chain links TRBV7-2 to TRBJ2-2; 12 positions agree with TRBD2. Unmatched junction bases numbered 7, after V lost 5 bases and J lost 0 bases. CDR1 is SGHTA, CDR2 FQGNSA, per germline. This CDR3 is 18 amino acids long. In DNA, the CDR3 is TGTGCCAGCAGCGTTGGACTAGCGGGGTTAGCGAACACCGGGGAGCTGTTTTTT. Translation: CASSVGLAGLANTGELFF.

The CDR3 DNA follows: TGTGCCAGCGATATAGATATAACAGGGGGCGAGCAGTACTTC. Encoded protein: CASDIDITGGEQYF. V is TRBV2 and J is TRBJ2-7, with 8 bases aligning to TRBD1. The germline V gene has CDR1 SNHLY and CDR2 FYNNEI. The CDR3 contains 14 residues. The V gene end was trimmed by 8 bases and the J gene end by 6 bases; junction bases not matched to a gene: 12.

This clone showed up just once. The gene calls are TRBV18 and TRBJ1-1; TRBD1 matches at 10 bases. The germline CDR1 and CDR2 sequences are KGHSH and LQKENI. V trimming: 3 bases; J trimming: 0 bases; junction bases outside the gene matches: 4. This CDR3 region has 16 residues. As DNA, the CDR3 is TGTGCCAGCTCACCTGGGACAGGGGCCTTGAACACTGAAGCTTTCTTT. As protein: CASSPGTGALNTEAFF.

V usage is TRBV4-3 and J usage is TRBJ2-2; TRBD2 aligns across 10 bases. With V trimmed by 2 bases and J by 7 bases, 7 bases remained unmatched. CDR1 is LGHNA and CDR2 is YSLEER in the germline V gene. This CDR3 has 16 amino acids. In DNA, the CDR3 is TGCGCCAGCAGCCAATCCCTAGCGGGGGAGGGCGGGGAGCTGTTTTTT. Protein product: CASSQSLAGEGGELFF.

The chain recombines TRBV6-5 with TRBJ2-5; D is perhaps TRBD1 (5 bases). The CDR3 is 15 residues long. Germline V gene lookup returns CDR1 MNHEY and CDR2 SVGAGI. The germline V and J ends were trimmed by 0 bases and 5 bases, with 13 bases remaining between them. The CDR3 DNA reads as TGTGCCAGCAGTTACTCGGCAGGGTCACTGGAGACCCAGTACTTC. Translated, it gives CASSYSAGSLETQYF.

This chain uses TRBV7-9 with TRBJ1-5; TRBD1 is a possible D gene (5 bases). CDR3 length: 13 amino acids. Deletions cut 1 base from V and 6 bases from J, with 7 bases between. Germline V gene sequence: CDR1 SEHNR, CDR2 FQNEAQ (reference sequence). CDR3 region: CASSLGGGQPQHF. Written as DNA, the CDR3 is TGTGCCAGCAGCTTAGGTGGGGGTCAGCCCCAGCATTTT.

This clone occurred a few times. DNA of the CDR3: TGCGCCAGCAGCTGGCCCCTTGGGATGGATACGCAGTATTTT. Translating gives CASSWPLGMDTQYF. V gene TRBV5-1 combines with J gene TRBJ2-3; no definite D call. The CDR3 is 14 amino acids. The germline gives CDR1 SGHRS, CDR2 YFSETQ. V was pared by 3 bases and J by 6 bases, with 14 bases between.